Listed below are T cell receptor beta chains from one sample, sequenced in a study of T cell changes during pregnancy in multiple sclerosis. The data were produced by immunoSEQ multiplex PCR, yet TCRdb's version contains in-frame clones alone and is incomplete. Among roughly 120,000 clones listed, around 90% were seen once. This sample comprised peripheral blood, obtained in the third trimester of pregnancy. Receptors were obtained from a female donor with multiple sclerosis, enrolled in a pregnancy study. The CDR3 runs from the conserved cysteine through the conserved F or W. Each record gives: V gene, CDR3 length, CDR3 protein.

TRBV7-8 | 15 | CASSWPGQPQETQYF
TRBV6-1 | 16 | CASSELRQGILTEAFF
TRBV28 | 16 | CASSFRRGLSNQPQHF
TRBV7-9 | 15 | CASSLGTGMNTEAFF
TRBV2 | 14 | CASSEQGAWTEAFF
TRBV6-1 | 12 | CASSTGGYGYTF
TRBV9 | 15 | CASSAGLADQETQYF
TRBV7-2 | 16 | CASSSWTGWGENGYTF
TRBV18 | 15 | CASSPGQPLITEAFF
TRBV27 | 14 | CASSPRTGDYEQYF
TRBV6-1 | 13 | CASSEGSTLTQHF
TRBV29-1 | 13 | CSALGQGGEKLFF
TRBV29-1 | 13 | CSVGRILTDTQYF
TRBV5-1 | 13 | CASSDTGSYGYTF
TRBV5-1 | 15 | CASSPDTTRNTEAFF
TRBV16 | 14 | CASSSRQDSYEQYF
TRBV5-8 | 13 | CASSSVRDSEAFF
TRBV11-3 | 13 | CASSLSGAKTQYF
TRBV30 | 13 | CACPAGQSGGYTF
TRBV6-5 | 16 | CASSYPSGGLNTEAFF
TRBV27 | 14 | CASRADRGAYTQYF
TRBV7-2 | 14 | CASKPGLLYNEQFF
TRBV5-1 | 14 | CASSLGQGRYGYTF
TRBV12-1 | 16 | CASRLNDKTHSDTQYF
TRBV19 | 15 | CASSIGSGGTDTQYF
TRBV13 | 13 | CASSSDRDQPQHF
TRBV6-1 | 15 | CASSEDWRLPETQYF
TRBV5-1 | 16 | CASIRSGGWANTEAFF
TRBV28 | 13 | CASSSDFGDEQFF
TRBV18 | 14 | CASSLTGIAGELFF
TRBV7-6 | 14 | CASSPRTGKIEAFF
TRBV15 | 16 | CATSRGGLAGTYEQYF
TRBV19 | 15 | CASRRTSGSTDTQYF
TRBV7-2 | 14 | CASSYNPSYNEQFF
TRBV11-2 | 16 | CASSLQTGGGNTEAFF
TRBV19 | 13 | CASTRTGIEKLFF
TRBV7-2 | 16 | CASSLVTGITYNEQFF
TRBV10-3 | 15 | CAISGTGASGNTIYF
TRBV30 | 13 | CAWSVGGATEAFF
TRBV28 | 14 | CASNAPQVYYEQYF
TRBV10-2 | 14 | CASTLEGPGDGYTF
TRBV2 | 12 | CATKRETETQYF
TRBV9 | 18 | CASSNPSGQGAYGNTIYF
TRBV28 | 13 | CASSLSGTDTQYF
TRBV29-1 | 17 | CSVEGPPAGGRYNEQFF
TRBV30 | 13 | CAWNKAGGQEQYF
TRBV4-1 | 12 | CASSHIGEKLFF
TRBV5-1 | 15 | CASSLVEGDYYEQYF
TRBV27 | 13 | CASSLRVGSPLHF
TRBV4-2 | 14 | CASSHPRGGTEAFF
TRBV6-1 | 15 | CASSEEAGSSYEQYF
TRBV11-2 | 14 | CASSSLRANTEAFF
TRBV30 | 15 | CAWSVLTGNNEKLFF
TRBV9 | 16 | CASSEGGRGFTDTQYF
TRBV5-1 | 17 | CASTWWTADVSTDTQYF
TRBV19 | 14 | CASRTGGSTDTQYF
TRBV19 | 15 | CASSSGVGSNQPQHF
TRBV2 | 12 | CASSVGAGGAFF
TRBV10-1 | 16 | CASSETSGSSYNEQFF